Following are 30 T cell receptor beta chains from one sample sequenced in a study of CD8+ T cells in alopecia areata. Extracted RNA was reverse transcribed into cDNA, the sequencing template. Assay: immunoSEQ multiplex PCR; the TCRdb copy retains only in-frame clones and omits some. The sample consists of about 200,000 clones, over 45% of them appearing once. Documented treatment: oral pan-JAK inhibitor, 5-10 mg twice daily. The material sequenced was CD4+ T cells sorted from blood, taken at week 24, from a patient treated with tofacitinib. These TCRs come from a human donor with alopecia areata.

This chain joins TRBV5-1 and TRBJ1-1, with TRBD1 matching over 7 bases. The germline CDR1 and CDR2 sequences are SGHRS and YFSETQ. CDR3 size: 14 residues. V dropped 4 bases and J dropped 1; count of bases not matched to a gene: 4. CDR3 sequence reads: CASSAQGGNTEAFF. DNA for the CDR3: TGCGCCAGCAGCGCGCAGGGGGGGAACACTGAAGCTTTCTTT.

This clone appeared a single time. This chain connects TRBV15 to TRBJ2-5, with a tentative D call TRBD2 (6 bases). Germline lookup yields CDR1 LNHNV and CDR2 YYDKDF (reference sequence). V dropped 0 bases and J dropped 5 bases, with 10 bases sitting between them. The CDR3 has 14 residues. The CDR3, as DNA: TGTGCCACCAGCAGAGATATAGGAGGGGAGACCCAGTACTTC. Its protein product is CATSRDIGGETQYF.

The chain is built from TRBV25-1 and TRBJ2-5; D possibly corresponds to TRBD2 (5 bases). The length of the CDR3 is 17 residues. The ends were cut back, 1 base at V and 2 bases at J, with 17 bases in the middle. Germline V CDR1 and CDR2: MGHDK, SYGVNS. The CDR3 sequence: CASSEFREGGPQETQYF. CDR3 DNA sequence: TGTGCCAGCAGTGAATTTAGGGAAGGAGGTCCGCAAGAGACCCAGTACTTC. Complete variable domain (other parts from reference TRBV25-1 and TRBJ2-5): EADIYQTPRYLVIGTGKKITLECSQTMGHDKMYWYQQDPGMELHLIHYSYGVNSTEKGDLSSESTVSRIRTEHFPLTLESARPSHTSQYLCASSEFREGGPQETQYFGPGTRLLVL.

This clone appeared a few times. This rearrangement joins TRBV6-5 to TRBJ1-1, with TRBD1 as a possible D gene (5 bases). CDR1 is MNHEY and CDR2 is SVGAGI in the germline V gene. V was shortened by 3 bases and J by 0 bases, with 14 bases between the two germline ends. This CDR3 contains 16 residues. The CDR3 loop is CASSYTFRAMNTEAFF. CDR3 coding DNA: TGTGCCAGCAGTTATACGTTCAGGGCCATGAACACTGAAGCTTTCTTT.

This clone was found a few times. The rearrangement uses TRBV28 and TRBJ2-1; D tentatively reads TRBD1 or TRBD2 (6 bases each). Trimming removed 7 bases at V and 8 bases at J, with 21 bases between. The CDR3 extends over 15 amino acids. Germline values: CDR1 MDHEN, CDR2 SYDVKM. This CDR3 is CASKSNTGRWDEQFF. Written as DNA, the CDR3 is TGTGCCAGCAAGAGTAATACAGGGAGGTGGGATGAGCAGTTCTTC.

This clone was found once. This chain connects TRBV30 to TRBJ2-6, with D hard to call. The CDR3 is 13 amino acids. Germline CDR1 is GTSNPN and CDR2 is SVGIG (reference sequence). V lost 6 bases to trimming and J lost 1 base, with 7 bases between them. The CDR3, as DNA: TGTGCCTGTACCAATTCTGGGGCCAACGTCCTGACTTTC. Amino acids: CACTNSGANVLTF.

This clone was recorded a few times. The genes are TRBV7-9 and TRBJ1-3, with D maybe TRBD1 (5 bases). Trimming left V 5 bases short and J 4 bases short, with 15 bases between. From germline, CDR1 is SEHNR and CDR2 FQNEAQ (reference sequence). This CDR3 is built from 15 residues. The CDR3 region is CASSATGTPGNTIYF. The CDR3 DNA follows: TGTGCCAGCAGCGCAACCGGGACGCCCGGAAACACCATATATTTT.

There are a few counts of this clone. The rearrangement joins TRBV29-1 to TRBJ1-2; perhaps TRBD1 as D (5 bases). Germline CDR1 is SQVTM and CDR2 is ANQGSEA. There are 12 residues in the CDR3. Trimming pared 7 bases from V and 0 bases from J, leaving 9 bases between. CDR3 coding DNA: TGCAGCGGACACAGGACTAACTATGGCTACACCTTC. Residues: CSGHRTNYGYTF.

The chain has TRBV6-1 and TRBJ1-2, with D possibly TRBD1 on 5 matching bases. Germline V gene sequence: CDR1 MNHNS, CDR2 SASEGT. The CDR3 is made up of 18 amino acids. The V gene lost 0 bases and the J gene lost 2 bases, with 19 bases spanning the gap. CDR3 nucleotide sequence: TGTGCCAGCAGTGAAGCGCTTTCGATCGGGACTTGGAACTATGGCTACACCTTC. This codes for CASSEALSIGTWNYGYTF.

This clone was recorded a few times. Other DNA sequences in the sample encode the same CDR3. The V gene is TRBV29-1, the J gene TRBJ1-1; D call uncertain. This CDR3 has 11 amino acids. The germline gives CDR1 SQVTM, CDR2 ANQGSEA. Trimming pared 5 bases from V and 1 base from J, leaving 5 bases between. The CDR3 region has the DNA TGCAGCGTTTCAGGGAACACTGAAGCTTTCTTT. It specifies CSVSGNTEAFF.

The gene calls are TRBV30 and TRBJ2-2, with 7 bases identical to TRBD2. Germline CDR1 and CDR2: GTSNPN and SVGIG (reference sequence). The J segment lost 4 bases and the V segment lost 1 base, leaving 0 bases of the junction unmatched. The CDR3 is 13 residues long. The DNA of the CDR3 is TGTGCCTGGAGTGGGACTAGCACCGGGGAGCTGTTTTTT. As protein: CAWSGTSTGELFF.

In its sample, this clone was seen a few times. The CDR3 coding sequence is TGTGCCAGCAGCTACGTAGCGGGCCAGGCGCAAGAGACCCAGTACTTC. The encoded protein is CASSYVAGQAQETQYF. This chain joins TRBV7-9 and TRBJ2-5, with 7 bases identical to TRBD2. CDR3 length: 16 residues. Germline V gene sequence: CDR1 SEHNR, CDR2 FQNEAQ (reference sequence). With 4 bases clipped from V and 2 bases from J, the junction kept 10 bases outside the gene matches. The entire variable domain, with the rest obtained from reference TRBV7-9 and TRBJ2-5, is as follows: DTGVSQNPRHKITKRGQNVTFRCDPISEHNRLYWYRQTLGQGPEFLTYFQNEAQLEKSRLLSDRFSAERPKGSFSTLEIQRTEQGDSAMYLCASSYVAGQAQETQYFGPGTRLLVL.

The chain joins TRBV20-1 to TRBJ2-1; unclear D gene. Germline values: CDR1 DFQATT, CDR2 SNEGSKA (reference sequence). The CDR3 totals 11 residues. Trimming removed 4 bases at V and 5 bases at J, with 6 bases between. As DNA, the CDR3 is TGCAGTGCTAATCCTCACAATGAGCAGTTCTTC. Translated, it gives CSANPHNEQFF.

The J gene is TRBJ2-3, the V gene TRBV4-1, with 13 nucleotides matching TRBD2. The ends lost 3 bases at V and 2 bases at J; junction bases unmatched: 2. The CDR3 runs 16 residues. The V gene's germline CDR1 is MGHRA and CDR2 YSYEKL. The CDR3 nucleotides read TGCGCCAGCAGCCACACTAGCGGGGGGGCCACAGATACGCAGTATTTT. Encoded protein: CASSHTSGGATDTQYF.

CDR3 residues: CSVEDRRLSEAFF. The DNA of the CDR3 is TGCAGCGTTGAAGATCGACGCCTGTCTGAAGCTTTCTTT. The chain joins TRBV29-1 to TRBJ1-1; D is undetermined. V was pared by 0 bases and J by 6 bases, with 11 bases between. Germline values: CDR1 SQVTM, CDR2 ANQGSEA. CDR3 length equals 13 residues.

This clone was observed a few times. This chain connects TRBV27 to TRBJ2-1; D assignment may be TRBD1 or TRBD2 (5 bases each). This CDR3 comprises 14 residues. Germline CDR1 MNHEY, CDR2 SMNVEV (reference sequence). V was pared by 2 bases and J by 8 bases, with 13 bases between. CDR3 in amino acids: CASSLVSQGDEQFF. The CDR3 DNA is TGTGCCAGCAGTTTAGTTTCCCAGGGAGATGAGCAGTTCTTC.

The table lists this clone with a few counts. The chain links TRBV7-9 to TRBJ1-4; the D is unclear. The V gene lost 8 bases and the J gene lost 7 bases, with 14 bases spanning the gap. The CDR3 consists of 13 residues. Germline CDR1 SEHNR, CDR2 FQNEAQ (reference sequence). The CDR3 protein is CASQKGGGEKLFF. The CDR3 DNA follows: TGTGCCAGCCAAAAAGGCGGCGGTGAAAAACTGTTTTTT.

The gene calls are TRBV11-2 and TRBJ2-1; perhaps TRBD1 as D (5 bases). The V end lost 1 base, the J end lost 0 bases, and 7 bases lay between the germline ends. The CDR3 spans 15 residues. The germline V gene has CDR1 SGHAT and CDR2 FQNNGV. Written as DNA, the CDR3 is TGTGCCAGCAGCTTAGTAGGGGTCTCCTACAATGAGCAGTTCTTC. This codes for CASSLVGVSYNEQFF.

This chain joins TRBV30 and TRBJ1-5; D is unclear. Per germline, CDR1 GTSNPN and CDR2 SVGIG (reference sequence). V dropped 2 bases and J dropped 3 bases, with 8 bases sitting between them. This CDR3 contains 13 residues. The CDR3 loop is CAWSTRYNQPQHF. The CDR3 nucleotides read TGTGCCTGGAGTACGAGATACAATCAGCCCCAGCATTTT.

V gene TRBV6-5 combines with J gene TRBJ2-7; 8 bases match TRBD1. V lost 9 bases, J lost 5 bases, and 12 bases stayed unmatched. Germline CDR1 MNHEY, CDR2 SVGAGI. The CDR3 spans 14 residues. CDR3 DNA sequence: TGTGCCAGTCCTTCCGACAGGGGCCTGGACGAGCAGTACTTC. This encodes CASPSDRGLDEQYF.

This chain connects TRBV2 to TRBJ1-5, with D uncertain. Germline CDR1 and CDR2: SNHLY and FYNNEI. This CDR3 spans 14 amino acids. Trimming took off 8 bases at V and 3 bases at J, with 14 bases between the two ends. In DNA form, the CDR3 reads TGTGCCAGCGTGCGGGGAGCTAACAATCAGCCCCAGCATTTT. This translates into CASVRGANNQPQHF.

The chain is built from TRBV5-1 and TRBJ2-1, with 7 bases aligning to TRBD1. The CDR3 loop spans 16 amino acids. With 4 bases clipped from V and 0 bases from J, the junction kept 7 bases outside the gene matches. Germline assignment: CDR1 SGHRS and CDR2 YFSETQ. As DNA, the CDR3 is TGCGCCAGCAGCCCAGGACAGGCGAGCTCCTACAATGAGCAGTTCTTC. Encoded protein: CASSPGQASSYNEQFF.

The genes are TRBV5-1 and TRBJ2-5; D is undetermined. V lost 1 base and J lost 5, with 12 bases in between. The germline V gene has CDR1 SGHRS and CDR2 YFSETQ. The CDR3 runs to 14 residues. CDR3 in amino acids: CASSLREVWETQYF. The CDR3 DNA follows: TGCGCCAGCAGCTTGAGAGAAGTGTGGGAGACCCAGTACTTC.

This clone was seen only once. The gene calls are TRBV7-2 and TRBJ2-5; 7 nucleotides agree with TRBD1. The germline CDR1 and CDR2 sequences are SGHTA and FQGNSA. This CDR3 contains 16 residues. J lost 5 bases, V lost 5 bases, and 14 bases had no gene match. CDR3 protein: CASSPVWAGGRETQYF. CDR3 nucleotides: TGTGCCAGCAGCCCAGTTTGGGCAGGGGGAAGGGAGACCCAGTACTTC.

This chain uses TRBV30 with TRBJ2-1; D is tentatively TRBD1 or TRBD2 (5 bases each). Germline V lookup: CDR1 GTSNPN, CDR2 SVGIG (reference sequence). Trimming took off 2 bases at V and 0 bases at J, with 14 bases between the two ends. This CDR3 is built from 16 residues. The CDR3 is CAWSSGTGSSYNEQFF. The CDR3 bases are TGTGCCTGGAGTTCTGGGACCGGTAGCTCCTACAATGAGCAGTTCTTC.

CDR3 amino acids: CASSQDQASTPMNTEAFF. In DNA, the CDR3 is TGCGCCAGCAGCCAAGATCAGGCTTCGACTCCCATGAACACTGAAGCTTTCTTT. This rearrangement joins TRBV4-1 to TRBJ1-1; D not certain. Per germline, CDR1 MGHRA and CDR2 YSYEKL. With 0 bases removed from V and 0 bases from J, the gap between germline ends came to 17 bases. This CDR3 comprises 18 residues.

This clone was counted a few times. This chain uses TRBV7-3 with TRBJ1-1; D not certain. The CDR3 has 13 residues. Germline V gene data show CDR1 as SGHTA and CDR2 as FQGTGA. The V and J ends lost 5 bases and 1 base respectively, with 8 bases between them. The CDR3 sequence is CASSQLRNTEAFF. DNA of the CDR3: TGTGCCAGCAGCCAACTAAGGAACACTGAAGCTTTCTTT. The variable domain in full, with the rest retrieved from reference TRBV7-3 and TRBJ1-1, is GAGVSQTPSNKVTEKGKYVELRCDPISGHTALYWYRQSLGQGPEFLIYFQGTGAADDSGLPNDRFFAVRPEGSVSTLKIQRTERGDSAVYLCASSQLRNTEAFFGQGTRLTVV.

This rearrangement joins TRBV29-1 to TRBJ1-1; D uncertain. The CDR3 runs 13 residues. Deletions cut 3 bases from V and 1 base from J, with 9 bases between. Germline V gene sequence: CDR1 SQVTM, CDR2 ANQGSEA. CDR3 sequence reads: CSVDRRKNTEAFF. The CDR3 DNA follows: TGCAGCGTTGACAGGCGGAAGAACACTGAAGCTTTCTTT.

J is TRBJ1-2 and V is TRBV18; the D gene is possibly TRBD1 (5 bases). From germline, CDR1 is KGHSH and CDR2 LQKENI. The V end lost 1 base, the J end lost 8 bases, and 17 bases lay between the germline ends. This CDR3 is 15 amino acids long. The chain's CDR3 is CASSPQGAPVRGYTF. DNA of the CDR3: TGTGCCAGCTCACCACAAGGGGCCCCAGTGAGGGGCTACACCTTC.

CDR3 in amino acids: CASSLLDRYNEQFF. The CDR3 coding sequence is TGTGCCAGCAGCTTACTCGACAGATACAATGAGCAGTTCTTC. The genes are TRBV7-2 and TRBJ2-1; the D gene is possibly TRBD1 (5 bases). The CDR3 length is 14 residues. Germline V gives CDR1 SGHTA, CDR2 FQGNSA. V lost 2 bases and J 4 bases, leaving 9 bases between the germline ends.